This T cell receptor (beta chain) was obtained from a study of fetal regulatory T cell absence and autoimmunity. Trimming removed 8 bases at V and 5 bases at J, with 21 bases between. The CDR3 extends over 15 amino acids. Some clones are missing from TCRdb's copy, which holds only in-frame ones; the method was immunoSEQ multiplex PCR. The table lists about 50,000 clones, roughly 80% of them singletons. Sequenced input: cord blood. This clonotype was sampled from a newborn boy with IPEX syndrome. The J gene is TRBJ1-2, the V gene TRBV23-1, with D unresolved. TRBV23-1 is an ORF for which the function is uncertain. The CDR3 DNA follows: TGCGCCAGCCTCCATAGGCCCCTCATGGGGTATGGCTACACCTTC. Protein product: CASLHRPLMGYGYTF.